This T cell receptor beta chain was captured in a study of T cell responses to AZD1222 COVID-19 vaccine. Measured with immunoSEQ multiplex PCR; TCRdb has only the in-frame clones, and not every one. The sample shows some 150,000 clones, 80% to 90% of them seen only once. Germline V gene lookup returns CDR1 MDHEN and CDR2 SYDVKM. V lost 4 bases and J 12 bases, leaving 25 bases between the germline ends. The CDR3 is 16 amino acids. This clonotype originated in an adult who received the MenACWY meningococcal vaccine as a control. Here the sequenced sample was peripheral blood, taken 28 days after the second dose of the MenACWY control vaccine. The J gene is TRBJ2-1, the V gene TRBV28; the D call may be TRBD1 or TRBD2 (6 bases each). The CDR3, as DNA: TGTGCCAGCAGTTCTCACGTTATAGGGGGGCAATTTGGGCAGTTCTTC. This encodes CASSSHVIGGQFGQFF.